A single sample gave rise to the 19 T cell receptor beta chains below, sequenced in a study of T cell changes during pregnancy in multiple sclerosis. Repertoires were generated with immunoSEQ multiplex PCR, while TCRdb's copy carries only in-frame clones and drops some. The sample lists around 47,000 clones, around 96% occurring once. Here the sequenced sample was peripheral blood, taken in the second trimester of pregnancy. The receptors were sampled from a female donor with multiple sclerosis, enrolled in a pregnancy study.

The CDR3 DNA is TGTGCCAGTAGTCCCCTGGACAGTTCTGGGGCCAACGTCCTGACTTTC. It is translated as CASSPLDSSGANVLTF. The chain employs TRBV19 and TRBJ2-6; tentatively, D is TRBD1 (6 bases). CDR3 length: 16 residues. The germline V gene encodes CDR1 LNHDA and CDR2 SQIVND (reference sequence). With 5 bases removed from V and 1 base from J, the gap between germline ends came to 12 bases.

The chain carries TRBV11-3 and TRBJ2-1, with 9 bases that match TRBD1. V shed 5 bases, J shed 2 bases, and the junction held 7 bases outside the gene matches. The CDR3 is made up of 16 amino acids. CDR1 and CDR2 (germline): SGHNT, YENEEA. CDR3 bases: TGTGCCAGCAGCCCTTCGGGGACAGGGACCTACAATGAGCAGTTCTTC. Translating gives CASSPSGTGTYNEQFF.

Written as DNA, the CDR3 is TGTGCCAGCAGTTTACACACAGGGAATTATGGCTACACCTTC. It codes for CASSLHTGNYGYTF. V and J are TRBV28 and TRBJ1-2, with D maybe TRBD1 (6 bases). CDR3 length: 14 residues. Germline assignment: CDR1 MDHEN and CDR2 SYDVKM. Between the trimmed V and J ends, which lost 2 bases and 5 bases, there was a span of 12 bases.

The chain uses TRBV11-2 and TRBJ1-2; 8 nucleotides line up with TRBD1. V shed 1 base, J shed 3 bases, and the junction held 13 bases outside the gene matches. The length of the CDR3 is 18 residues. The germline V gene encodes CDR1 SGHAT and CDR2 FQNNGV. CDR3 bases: TGTGCCAGCAGCTTAGGTGGCAGGGGGCGCGCGGCGGACTATGGCTACACCTTC. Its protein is CASSLGGRGRAADYGYTF.

The CDR3 is CASSPTPAGTDSSDTQYF. The CDR3, as DNA: TGTGCCAGCTCACCCACCCCCGCCGGGACAGATTCCTCCGATACGCAGTATTTT. J is TRBJ2-3 and V is TRBV18; 7 bases match TRBD1. CDR1 is KGHSH, CDR2 LQKENI, per germline. This CDR3 has 18 residues. V shed 3 bases, J shed 6 bases, and the junction held 18 bases outside the gene matches.

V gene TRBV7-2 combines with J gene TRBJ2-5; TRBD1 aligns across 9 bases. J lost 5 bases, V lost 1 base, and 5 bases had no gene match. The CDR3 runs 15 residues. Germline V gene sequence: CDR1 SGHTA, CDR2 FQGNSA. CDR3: CASSLVDRGEETQYF. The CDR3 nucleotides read TGTGCCAGCAGCTTAGTGGACAGGGGAGAGGAGACCCAGTACTTC.

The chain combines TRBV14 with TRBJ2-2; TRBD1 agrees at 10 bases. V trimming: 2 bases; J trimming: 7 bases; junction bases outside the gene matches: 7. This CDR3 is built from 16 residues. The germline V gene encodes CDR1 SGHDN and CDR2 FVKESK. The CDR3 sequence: CASSQPGTGDGGELFF. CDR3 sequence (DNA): TGTGCCAGCAGCCAACCCGGGACAGGGGACGGCGGGGAGCTGTTTTTT.

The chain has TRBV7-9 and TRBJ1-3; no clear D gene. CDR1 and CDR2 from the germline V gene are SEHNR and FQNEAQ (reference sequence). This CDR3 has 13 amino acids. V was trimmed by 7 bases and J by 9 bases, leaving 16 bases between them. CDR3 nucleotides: TGTGCCAGCACTCAGACCGGGGAGGTCACCATATATTTT. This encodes CASTQTGEVTIYF.

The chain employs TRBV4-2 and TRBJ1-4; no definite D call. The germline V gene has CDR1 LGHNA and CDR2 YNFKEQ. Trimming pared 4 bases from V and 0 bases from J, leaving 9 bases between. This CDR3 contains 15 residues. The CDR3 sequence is CASSRRHPTNEKLFF. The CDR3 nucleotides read TGTGCCAGCAGCCGACGACACCCAACTAATGAAAAACTGTTTTTT.

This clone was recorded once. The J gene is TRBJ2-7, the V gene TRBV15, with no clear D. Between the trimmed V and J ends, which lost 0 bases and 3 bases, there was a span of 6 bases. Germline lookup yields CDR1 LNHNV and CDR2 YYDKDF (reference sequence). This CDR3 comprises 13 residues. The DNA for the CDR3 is TGTGCCACCAGCAGAGATACAGTCTACGAGCAGTACTTC. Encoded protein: CATSRDTVYEQYF.

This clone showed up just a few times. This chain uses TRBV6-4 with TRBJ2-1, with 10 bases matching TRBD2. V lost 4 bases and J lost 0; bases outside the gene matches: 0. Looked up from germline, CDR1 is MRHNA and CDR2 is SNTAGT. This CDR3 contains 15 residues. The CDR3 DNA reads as TGTGCCAGCAGTGTAGCGGGAGGCTCCTACAATGAGCAGTTCTTC. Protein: CASSVAGGSYNEQFF.

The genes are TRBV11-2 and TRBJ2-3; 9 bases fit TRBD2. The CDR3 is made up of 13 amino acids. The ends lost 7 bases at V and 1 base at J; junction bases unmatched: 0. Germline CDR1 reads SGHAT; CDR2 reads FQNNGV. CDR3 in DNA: TGTGCCAGCATAGCGGGGGGCACAGATACGCAGTATTTT. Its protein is CASIAGGTDTQYF.

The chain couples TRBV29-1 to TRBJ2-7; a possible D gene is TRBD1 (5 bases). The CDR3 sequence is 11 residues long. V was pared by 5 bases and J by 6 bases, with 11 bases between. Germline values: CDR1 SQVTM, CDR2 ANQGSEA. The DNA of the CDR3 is TGCAGCGTTCTTGGACAAGCCGAGCAGTACTTC. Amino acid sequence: CSVLGQAEQYF.

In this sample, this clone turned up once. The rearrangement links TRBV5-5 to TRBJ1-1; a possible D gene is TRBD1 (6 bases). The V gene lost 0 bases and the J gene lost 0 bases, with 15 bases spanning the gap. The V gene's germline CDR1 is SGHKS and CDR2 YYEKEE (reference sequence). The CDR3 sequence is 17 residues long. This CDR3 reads CASSLVAGVALNTEAFF. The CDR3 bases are TGTGCCAGCAGCTTGGTGGCAGGGGTGGCGTTGAACACTGAAGCTTTCTTT.

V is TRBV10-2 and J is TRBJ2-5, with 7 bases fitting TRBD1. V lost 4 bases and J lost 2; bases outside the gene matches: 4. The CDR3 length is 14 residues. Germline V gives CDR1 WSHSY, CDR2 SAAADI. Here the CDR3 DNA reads TGCGCCAGCAGTGTGCCGGGACAGCAAGAGACCCAGTACTTC. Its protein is CASSVPGQQETQYF.

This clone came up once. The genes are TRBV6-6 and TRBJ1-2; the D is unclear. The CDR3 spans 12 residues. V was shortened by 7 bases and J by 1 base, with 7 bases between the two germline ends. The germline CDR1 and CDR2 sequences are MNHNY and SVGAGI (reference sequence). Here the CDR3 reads CASTTGNYGYTF. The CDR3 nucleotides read TGTGCCAGCACTACCGGTAACTATGGCTACACCTTC.

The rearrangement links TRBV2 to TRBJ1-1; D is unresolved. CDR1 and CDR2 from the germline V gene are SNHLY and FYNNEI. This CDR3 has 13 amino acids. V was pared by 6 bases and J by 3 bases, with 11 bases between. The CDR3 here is CASSVDSDTEAFF. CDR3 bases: TGTGCCAGCAGCGTCGATAGCGACACTGAAGCTTTCTTT. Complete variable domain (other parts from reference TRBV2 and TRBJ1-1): EPEVTQTPSHQVTQMGQEVILRCVPISNHLYFYWYRQILGQKVEFLVSFYNNEISEKSEIFDDQFSVERPDGSNFTLKIRSTKLEDSAMYFCASSVDSDTEAFFGQGTRLTVV.

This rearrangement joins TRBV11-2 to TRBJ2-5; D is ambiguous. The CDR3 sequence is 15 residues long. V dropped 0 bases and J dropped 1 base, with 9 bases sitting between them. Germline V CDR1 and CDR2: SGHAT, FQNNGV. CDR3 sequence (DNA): TGTGCCAGCAGCTTAGATCGTGGGCCCCAAGAGACCCAGTACTTC. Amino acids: CASSLDRGPQETQYF.

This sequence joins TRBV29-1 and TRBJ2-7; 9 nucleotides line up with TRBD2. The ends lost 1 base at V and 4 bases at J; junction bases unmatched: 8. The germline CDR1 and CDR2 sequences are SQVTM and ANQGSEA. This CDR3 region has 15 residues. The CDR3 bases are TGCAGCGTTGAAGCGGGCCTAGCGGGACTATACGAGCAGTACTTC. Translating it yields CSVEAGLAGLYEQYF.